The 17 T cell receptor beta chains presented below share a single source sample, sequenced in a study of control samples from healthy donors and cancer patients. Profiled with immunoSEQ multiplex PCR; TCRdb holds only in-frame clones, not every one. Among roughly 200,000 clones listed, roughly 94% were seen once. The sample taken for sequencing was blood. These TCRs come from a man aged 50 to 59 in good health.

The chain carries TRBV9 and TRBJ1-2; TRBD1 aligns across 8 bases. The germline gives CDR1 SGDLS, CDR2 YYNGEE. CDR3 length: 13 residues. With V trimmed by 5 bases and J by 6 bases, 6 bases remained unmatched. The CDR3 protein is CASSGQGSNGYTF. CDR3 nucleotides: TGTGCCAGCAGTGGACAGGGAAGCAATGGCTACACCTTC.

J is TRBJ2-3 and V is TRBV2; 7 nucleotides align to TRBD1. V shed 11 bases, J shed 0 bases, and the junction held 11 bases outside the gene matches. The CDR3 runs to 15 residues. CDR1 SNHLY and CDR2 FYNNEI come from the germline V gene. CDR3 in DNA: TGTGCCGGACTGTCCGACAGGGCTAGCACAGATACGCAGTATTTT. Protein: CAGLSDRASTDTQYF.

This sequence joins TRBV2 and TRBJ2-7; D may be TRBD1 (6 bases). The germline gives CDR1 SNHLY, CDR2 FYNNEI. This CDR3 spans 14 amino acids. Between the trimmed V and J ends, which lost 6 bases and 0 bases, there was a span of 12 bases. The CDR3 DNA is TGTGCCAGCAGAGAACAGGGAATCTCCTACGAGCAGTACTTC. Translation: CASREQGISYEQYF.

The chain uses TRBV5-1 and TRBJ1-2; D not certain. Looked up from germline, CDR1 is SGHRS and CDR2 is YFSETQ. V shed 4 bases and J shed 0 bases, with 13 bases lying between them. The CDR3 sequence is 15 residues long. The CDR3 loop is CASSLSDGSNYGYTF. CDR3 nucleotide sequence: TGCGCCAGCAGCCTGTCGGACGGGTCTAACTATGGCTACACCTTC.

Only one count was recorded for this clone. This sequence joins TRBV5-1 and TRBJ1-1; weak D call: TRBD1 (5 bases). The CDR3 is made up of 13 amino acids. The V gene's germline CDR1 is SGHRS and CDR2 YFSETQ. The V end was cut by 0 bases, the J end by 8 bases, with 11 bases between. The DNA of the CDR3 is TGCGCCAGCAGCTTGGATCGGGCAGGGGAAGCTTTCTTT. Protein product: CASSLDRAGEAFF.

The chain has TRBV4-2 and TRBJ2-1; D perhaps matches TRBD1 (6 bases). The germline V gene has CDR1 LGHNA and CDR2 YNFKEQ. CDR3 length: 13 amino acids. Trimming shortened V by 0 bases and J by 10 bases, and 10 bases separated the two germline ends. The CDR3 bases are TGTGCCAGCAGCCAAGATTTGCAGGGGGAGCAGTTCTTC. It codes for CASSQDLQGEQFF.

The V call is TRBV30, the J call TRBJ1-1, with D maybe TRBD1 (5 bases). CDR1 and CDR2 from the germline V gene are GTSNPN and SVGIG (reference sequence). Deletions cut 1 base from V and 0 bases from J, with 6 bases between. The CDR3 is 13 residues long. CDR3 loop: CAWSGQMNTEAFF. The CDR3 nucleotides are TGTGCCTGGAGTGGACAGATGAACACTGAAGCTTTCTTT.

The chain links TRBV27 to TRBJ1-2; perhaps TRBD1 as D (5 bases). CDR1 is MNHEY, CDR2 SMNVEV, per germline (reference sequence). Trimming shortened V by 2 bases and J by 8 bases, and 12 bases separated the two germline ends. CDR3 length: 13 amino acids. CDR3 DNA: TGTGCCAGCAGTTTAGAGGGGAGGGGAGGCTACACCTTC. It is translated as CASSLEGRGGYTF.

This chain joins TRBV7-9 and TRBJ1-1; no definite D call. Trimming shortened V by 5 bases and J by 9 bases, and 13 bases separated the two germline ends. This CDR3 is 12 amino acids long. CDR1 and CDR2 from the germline V gene are SEHNR and FQNEAQ (reference sequence). Here the CDR3 DNA reads TGTGCCAGCAGCCTCCCGGGGTTACAAGCTTTCTTT. This encodes CASSLPGLQAFF.

The V call is TRBV5-1, the J call TRBJ1-2, with D maybe TRBD1 (5 bases). Germline V gene lookup returns CDR1 SGHRS and CDR2 YFSETQ. The CDR3 is 19 residues long. V lost 3 bases, J lost 0 bases, and 24 bases lay in between. DNA of the CDR3: TGCGCCAGCAGCTCCGGGGACCGGGACCGAATAACAACTAACTATGGCTACACCTTC. Amino acids: CASSSGDRDRITTNYGYTF.

J is TRBJ1-1 and V is TRBV19, with TRBD1 as a possible D gene (6 bases). Trimming left V 0 bases short and J 4 bases short, with 9 bases between. The CDR3 spans 14 residues. The germline V gene encodes CDR1 LNHDA and CDR2 SQIVND (reference sequence). The CDR3 protein is CASSIDEGGTEAFF. CDR3 sequence (DNA): TGTGCCAGTAGTATAGACGAGGGGGGCACTGAAGCTTTCTTT.

The chain is built from TRBV12-3 or TRBV12-4 and TRBJ1-1; TRBD1 is a possible D gene (6 bases). V lost 5 bases and J lost 4, with 11 bases in between. This CDR3 is 13 amino acids long. CDR3 sequence (DNA): TGTGCCAGCAGTCGAACAGGGACCACTGAAGCTTTCTTT. Translated: CASSRTGTTEAFF.

The chain uses TRBV28 and TRBJ2-7; D unresolved. The germline V and J ends were trimmed by 5 bases and 4 bases, with 6 bases remaining between them. The CDR3 covers 11 residues. CDR1 and CDR2 from the germline V gene are MDHEN and SYDVKM. In nucleotides, the CDR3 is TGTGCCAGCAGTCTCTATTACGAGCAGTACTTC. Amino acid sequence: CASSLYYEQYF.

A remark on this clone: The identical CDR3 is also encoded by other nucleotide sequences in the sample. The V gene is TRBV15, the J gene TRBJ1-5; D remains ambiguous. Between the trimmed V and J ends, which lost 0 bases and 4 bases, there was a span of 4 bases. The CDR3 consists of 13 residues. Looked up from germline, CDR1 is LNHNV and CDR2 is YYDKDF (reference sequence). CDR3 in amino acids: CATSREVNQPQHF. The CDR3, as DNA: TGTGCCACCAGCAGAGAAGTTAATCAGCCCCAGCATTTT.

As concerns this clone: At the DNA level, this CDR3 is encoded by other sequences in the same sample as well. The rearrangement uses TRBV18 and TRBJ1-3; D not resolved. This CDR3 contains 14 residues. Germline CDR1 reads KGHSH; CDR2 reads LQKENI. The V gene lost 2 bases and the J gene lost 0 bases, with 5 bases spanning the gap. As DNA, the CDR3 is TGTGCCAGCTCACCAGACGGCTCTGGAAACACCATATATTTT. Its translation: CASSPDGSGNTIYF.

The chain employs TRBV7-9 and TRBJ1-2, with D tentatively TRBD1 (6 bases). Germline CDR1 reads SEHNR; CDR2 reads FQNEAQ (reference sequence). V was trimmed by 7 bases and J by 8 bases, leaving 14 bases between them. This CDR3 has 12 residues. The CDR3 sequence is CASTIYREGYTF. The CDR3 DNA reads TGTGCCAGCACCATTTACAGGGAGGGCTACACCTTC.

This chain uses TRBV29-1 with TRBJ1-1; D not certain. Germline CDR1 and CDR2: SQVTM and ANQGSEA. The CDR3 sequence is 13 residues long. With 2 bases removed from V and 4 bases from J, the gap between germline ends came to 11 bases. CDR3 DNA sequence: TGCAGCGTTGAAACCGTGGGAAGCACTGAAGCTTTCTTT. As protein: CSVETVGSTEAFF. The full variable domain, with the rest looked up from reference TRBV29-1 and TRBJ1-1, is SAVISQKPSRDICQRGTSLTIQCQVDSQVTMMFWYRQQPGQSLTLIATANQGSEATYESGFVIDKFPISRPNLTFSTLTVSNMSPEDSSIYLCSVETVGSTEAFFGQGTRLTVV.